This TCR beta chain was captured by sequencing in a study of T-cell memory formation after mild COVID-19. Overall study: The study found TCR clusters largely donor specific. Whole-study results and caveats: Among contracting clones, CD4+ were mainly CM/EM and CD8+ enriched in EMRA. Cross-reactive memory seemingly joined, as some responding clones were found in pre-infection memory. Day 15 to 85 contracting clones showed balanced CD4/CD8; later expanders leaned CD4+.

As concerns this clonotype: Its antigen is still unknown.

TCRdb reprocessed the 5' RACE reads with MiXCR, giving one entry per CDR3 protein. The sample records approximately 150,000 distinct CDR3 sequences, approximately 21% being singletons. V was pared by 5 bases and J by 1 base, with 11 bases between. In germline, CDR1 is SGHTA, CDR2 FQGNSA. This CDR3 comprises 14 residues. Sequenced: PBMCs or a T cell subset sorted from them (not recorded which). The chain employs TRBV7-2 and TRBJ2-5, with D perhaps given as TRBD1 or TRBD2 (5 bases each). The TCR was taken from an adult woman who had mild COVID-19 (a few samples of this study predate the infection). Cell type and time point are not known. The CDR3 DNA sequence: TGTGCCAGCAGCCCGGGACGGGTCCAAGAGACCCAGTACTTC. Translating gives CASSPGRVQETQYF.